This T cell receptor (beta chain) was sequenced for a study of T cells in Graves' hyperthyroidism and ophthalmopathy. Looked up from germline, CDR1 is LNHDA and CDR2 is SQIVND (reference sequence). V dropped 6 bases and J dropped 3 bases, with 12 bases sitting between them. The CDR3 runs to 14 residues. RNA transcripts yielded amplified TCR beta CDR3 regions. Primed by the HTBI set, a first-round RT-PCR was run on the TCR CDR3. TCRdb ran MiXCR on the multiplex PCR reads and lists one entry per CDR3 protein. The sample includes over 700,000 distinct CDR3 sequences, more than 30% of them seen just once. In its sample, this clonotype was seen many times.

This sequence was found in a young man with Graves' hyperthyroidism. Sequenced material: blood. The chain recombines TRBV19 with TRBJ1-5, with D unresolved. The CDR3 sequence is CASRERASNQPQHF. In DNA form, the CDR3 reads TGTGCCAGTAGAGAGAGGGCCTCCAATCAGCCCCAGCATTTT.